This is a list of T cell receptor beta chains from one sample in a study of T cell responses to AZD1222 COVID-19 vaccine. The repertoire was sequenced with immunoSEQ multiplex PCR; TCRdb's copy has only in-frame clones and lacks some. The data contain about 160,000 clones, about 89% of them singletons. The sample was peripheral blood, taken on day 0 of AZD1222 vaccination. Every receptor here comes from an adult in good health. Both conserved end residues are part of each CDR3. Each record gives: clone size, J gene, D gene, V gene, CDR3 protein, CDR3 DNA. The D gene is left open where the match is weak. Only part of the rows carry a size: once, few, many, or a class if the clone is expanded.

once,TRBJ2-7,.,TRBV7-8,CASSLKGYEQYF,TGTGCCAGCAGCTTAAAAGGTTACGAGCAGTACTTC
.,TRBJ2-6,.,TRBV7-2,CASSSQTGANVLTF,TGTGCCAGCAGCTCTCAGACAGGGGCCAACGTCCTGACTTTC
.,TRBJ1-1,.,TRBV5-1,CASSFTAGTEAFF,TGCGCCAGCAGCTTCACTGCCGGCACTGAAGCTTTCTTT
.,TRBJ2-7,TRBD1,TRBV25-1,CASSEPDRRYEQYF,TGTGCCAGCAGTGAGCCGGACAGGAGATACGAGCAGTACTTC
.,TRBJ2-1,.,TRBV5-1,CASSSAGTHNEQFF,TGCGCCAGCAGCTCAGCCGGGACCCACAATGAGCAGTTCTTC
.,TRBJ1-1,.,TRBV7-3,CASSSSPATEAFF,TGTGCCAGCAGCTCCAGCCCGGCCACTGAAGCTTTCTTT
.,TRBJ1-2,TRBD1,TRBV27,CASSSGGVGGYTF,TGTGCCAGCAGTTCAGGGGGCGTCGGGGGCTACACCTTC
.,TRBJ2-7,.,TRBV20-1,CSASLRASGEQYF,TGCAGTGCTAGTCTCCGGGCCTCCGGTGAGCAGTACTTC
.,TRBJ1-5,.,TRBV27,CASSLGTGGQPQHF,TGTGCCAGCAGTTTGGGGACCGGGGGTCAGCCCCAGCATTTT
once,TRBJ1-6,.,TRBV7-3,CASSSRGAYNSPLHF,TGTGCCAGCAGCTCACGAGGCGCCTATAATTCACCCCTCCACTTT
.,TRBJ1-2,TRBD1,TRBV28,CASTGTGWLGYTF,TGTGCCAGCACCGGGACAGGGTGGTTGGGCTACACCTTC
.,TRBJ2-2,TRBD1,TRBV11-2,CASSARQGARTGELFF,TGTGCCAGCAGCGCGAGACAGGGGGCTCGTACCGGGGAGCTGTTTTTT
few,TRBJ1-2,.,TRBV5-4,CASSSDGGSYGYTF,TGTGCCAGCAGCTCGGACGGGGGATCCTATGGCTACACCTTC
.,TRBJ1-1,.,TRBV14,CASSPRLRSIAFF,TGTGCCAGCAGCCCACGACTACGGTCAATCGCTTTCTTT
.,TRBJ1-2,.,TRBV7-9,CASSHQPDANYGYTF,TGTGCCAGCAGCCATCAACCGGACGCTAACTATGGCTACACCTTC
.,TRBJ2-1,TRBD2,TRBV7-2,CASKGLGVFF,TGTGCCAGCAAGGGACTAGGAGTTTTCTTC
.,TRBJ2-2,.,TRBV5-1,CASSLAIDTGELFF,TGCGCCAGCAGCTTGGCCATAGACACCGGGGAGCTGTTTTTT
.,TRBJ1-1,.,TRBV5-1,CASTLLGGAQNTEAFF,TGCGCCAGCACCCTATTGGGGGGCGCCCAAAACACTGAAGCTTTCTTT
.,TRBJ1-2,.,TRBV6-2/TRBV6-3,CASRYTANYGYTF,TGTGCCAGCAGATACACAGCTAACTATGGCTACACCTTC
.,TRBJ1-3,.,TRBV30,CAWQILQGNTIYF,TGTGCCTGGCAGATCCTCCAGGGAAACACCATATATTTT
.,TRBJ1-3,TRBD1,TRBV6-6,CASSRTGTDFSGNTIYF,TGTGCCAGCAGTCGAACCGGGACAGATTTCTCTGGAAACACCATATATTTT
.,TRBJ2-7,.,TRBV28,CASSFRQGLDEQYF,TGTGCCAGCAGTTTCCGGCAGGGGCTGGACGAGCAGTACTTC
once,TRBJ2-2,.,TRBV21-1,CASSKVGPLGIGELFF,TGTGCCAGCAGCAAAGTAGGCCCCTTGGGGATCGGGGAGCTGTTTTTT
.,TRBJ2-7,TRBD2,TRBV7-2,CASSRGPGTSVIEQYF,TGTGCCAGCAGCCGGGGGCCCGGGACTAGCGTGATCGAGCAGTACTTC
.,TRBJ2-2,.,TRBV11-3,CASSLRDPGELFF,TGTGCCAGCAGCTTACGTGACCCCGGGGAGCTGTTTTTT
.,TRBJ1-1,.,TRBV29-1,CSVNGGGTEAFF,TGCAGCGTTAACGGCGGGGGCACTGAAGCTTTCTTT
.,TRBJ1-5,.,TRBV7-9,CASSLGENSNQPQHF,TGTGCCAGCAGCTTAGGAGAGAATAGCAATCAGCCCCAGCATTTT
.,TRBJ1-3,.,TRBV29-1,CSVEVPRVTGNTIYF,TGCAGCGTTGAGGTTCCCAGGGTCACTGGAAACACCATATATTTT
.,TRBJ1-3,.,TRBV9,CASSVDLMHSGNTIYF,TGTGCCAGCAGCGTAGATCTAATGCATTCTGGAAACACCATATATTTT
.,TRBJ1-5,.,TRBV20-1,CSAPSNQPQHF,TGCAGTGCTCCGTCCAATCAGCCCCAGCATTTT
.,TRBJ1-5,.,TRBV6-5,CASSRGTREPQHF,TGTGCCAGCAGTAGGGGGACAAGGGAGCCCCAGCATTTT
.,TRBJ2-5,TRBD2,TRBV13,CASSLRLTSAQETQYF,TGTGCCAGCAGCCTTCGACTGACTAGCGCTCAAGAGACCCAGTACTTC
.,TRBJ1-6,.,TRBV7-9,CASSSNPGQNSPLHF,TGTGCCAGCAGCTCTAATCCAGGACAGAATTCACCCCTCCACTTT
few,TRBJ2-7,.,TRBV6-1,CASSEGDTYEQYF,TGTGCCAGCAGTGAAGGGGACACCTACGAGCAGTACTTC
.,TRBJ2-7,TRBD1,TRBV28,CASSYRGLGEQYF,TGTGCCAGCAGTTACAGGGGCCTTGGGGAGCAGTACTTC
once,TRBJ1-5,.,TRBV6-5,CASSYSKGTQPQHF,TGTGCCAGCAGTTACTCGAAAGGAACTCAGCCCCAGCATTTT
.,TRBJ1-6,TRBD1,TRBV6-5,CASSFQDRVLALHF,TGTGCCAGCAGTTTCCAGGACAGGGTTTTAGCCCTCCACTTT
.,TRBJ1-2,.,TRBV6-5,CASSYSRAGGGYTF,TGTGCCAGCAGTTACTCAAGGGCAGGAGGAGGCTACACCTTC
.,TRBJ1-4,TRBD1,TRBV6-1,CASSEIGTGNEKLFF,TGTGCCAGCAGTGAAATCGGGACAGGGAATGAAAAACTGTTTTTT
.,TRBJ2-4,TRBD1,TRBV7-2,CASSLRGQSAKNIQYF,TGTGCCAGCAGCTTAAGGGGGCAATCGGCCAAAAACATTCAGTACTTC
.,TRBJ2-7,.,TRBV12-5,CASGLNLDRRSSYEQYF,TGTGCTAGTGGTTTGAACCTAGACAGGAGAAGCTCCTACGAGCAGTACTTC
.,TRBJ1-3,.,TRBV28,CASSFQGSGNTIYF,TGTGCCAGCAGTTTCCAGGGCTCTGGAAACACCATATATTTT
.,TRBJ1-1,TRBD1,TRBV5-5,CASSFDRDTEAFF,TGTGCCAGCAGCTTCGACAGGGACACTGAAGCTTTCTTT
.,TRBJ1-6,.,TRBV30,CAWSGGRDSPLHF,TGTGCCTGGAGTGGCGGACGGGATTCACCCCTCCACTTT
.,TRBJ2-7,TRBD2,TRBV19,CASRTSGRAAHEQYF,TGTGCCAGTAGGACTAGCGGGAGGGCCGCCCACGAGCAGTACTTC
.,TRBJ2-1,.,TRBV3-1/TRBV3-2,CASSQVVGVWADEQFF,TGTGCCAGCAGCCAAGTTGTGGGAGTCTGGGCGGATGAGCAGTTCTTC
.,TRBJ2-1,.,TRBV7-9,CASSPKIRVDEQFF,TGTGCCAGCAGCCCAAAAATCAGGGTAGATGAGCAGTTCTTC
.,TRBJ2-1,TRBD2,TRBV15,CATSRDLAGGQDNEQFF,TGTGCCACCAGCAGAGATCTGGCGGGGGGGCAGGACAATGAGCAGTTCTTC
.,TRBJ2-7,TRBD1,TRBV10-3,CAIREQNRGYEQYF,TGTGCCATCAGAGAACAGAACAGGGGCTACGAGCAGTACTTC